This TCR beta chain was recorded in a study of T cell responses to AZD1222 COVID-19 vaccine. With 9 bases removed from V and 7 bases from J, the gap between germline ends came to 16 bases. The CDR3 is made up of 13 amino acids. As for this clone: The antigen is not known.

General study findings and limits: Unmutated variant regions are reportedly the target of nearly half of TCRs that are spike-specific. Across the whole spike, CD4 TCRs peaked at regions 160-218 and 743-854.

Sequencing was performed with immunoSEQ multiplex PCR; in TCRdb, only in-frame clones are kept and a portion is missing. The profile covers some 150,000 clones, with around nine tenths appearing a single time and roughly 4.6% taken by the ten largest. The chain recombines TRBV5-3 with TRBJ1-4; D is perhaps TRBD1 (6 bases). TRBV5-3 is labeled an ORF, and its function is uncertain. This clonotype was obtained from an adult in good health. Sample: peripheral blood, taken on day 0 of AZD1222 vaccination. CDR3 sequence: CAKKGQSVEKLFF. The CDR3 nucleotides are TGTGCCAAAAAGGGACAATCGGTTGAAAAACTGTTTTTT.